These T cell receptor beta chains were read from a single sample in a study of regulatory T cells in long-lasting Graves disease. TCRdb ran MiXCR on the multiplex PCR reads and lists one entry per CDR3 protein. The data hold roughly 470,000 distinct CDR3 sequences, with roughly 20% observed a single time. This material consisted of peripheral blood mononuclear cells (PBMCs), taken when the disease was refractory, from a patient treated with antithyroid drugs. The receptors derive from a female donor with Graves disease. CDR3s include the opening cysteine and the closing phenylalanine or tryptophan. A D gene is named only where the DNA matches it firmly. Size tells how often a clone was seen (once, few, many) or the class of an expanded clone, and some rows leave it out.

J gene | V gene | clone size | D gene | CDR3 DNA | CDR3 protein
TRBJ2-1 | TRBV11-2 | NA | TRBD2 | TGTGCCAGCATAGCGGGAGGGGGCTCCTACAATGAGCAGTTCTTC | CASIAGGGSYNEQFF
TRBJ2-5 | TRBV12-3/TRBV12-4 | many | NA | TGTGCCAGCAGCAGATCCCTCCAAGAGACCCAGTACTTC | CASSRSLQETQYF
TRBJ2-7 | TRBV5-5 | NA | NA | TGTGCCAGCAGCTTTGCCCCCCAGGGCTACGAGCAGTACTTC | CASSFAPQGYEQYF
TRBJ1-3 | TRBV12-3/TRBV12-4 | NA | NA | TGTGCCAGCACTCCGGGAAACACCATATATTTT | CASTPGNTIYF
TRBJ2-5 | TRBV2 | many | TRBD2 | TGTGCCAGCAGTGAGCTAGCGGGAGTCAGTCAAGAGACCCAGTACTTC | CASSELAGVSQETQYF
TRBJ1-3 | TRBV29-1 | NA | NA | TGCAGCGCCTTGACAGGTACCTCTGGAAACACCATATATTTT | CSALTGTSGNTIYF
TRBJ1-5 | TRBV7-8 | NA | TRBD1 | TGTGCCAGCAGCACAGGACAGGCATGGCAGCCCCAGCATTTT | CASSTGQAWQPQHF
TRBJ2-5 | TRBV19 | few | TRBD2 | TGTGCCAGTAGTATATTAAGGACTAGCCTTCAAGAGACCCAGTACTTC | CASSILRTSLQETQYF
TRBJ2-5 | TRBV7-6 | few | TRBD2 | TGTGCCAGCAGCTTAGTGTGGACTAGCGGGATATCGAAAGAGACCCAGTACTTC | CASSLVWTSGISKETQYF
TRBJ2-7 | TRBV7-9 | many | NA | TGTGCCAGCAGCTTAGTTTCGGGAGACTACGAGCAGTACTTC | CASSLVSGDYEQYF
TRBJ1-1 | TRBV4-2 | few | NA | TGTGCCAGCAGCCAAGATCCCTACCCATCGTCCCCGGTCAACACTGAAGCTTTCTTT | CASSQDPYPSSPVNTEAFF
TRBJ1-6 | TRBV19 | NA | NA | TGTGCCAGCAGTAGTGTAGAAGGGAAGTCACCCCTCCACTTT | CASSSVEGKSPLHF
TRBJ2-7 | TRBV6-1 | many | TRBD1 | TGTGCCAGCAGGGGGACAGGGAACTACGAGCAGTACTTC | CASRGTGNYEQYF
TRBJ2-2 | TRBV29-1 | few | NA | TGCAGCGTTGGGTGGAAGGGTTCCGGGGAGCTGTTTTTT | CSVGWKGSGELFF
TRBJ1-4 | TRBV4-1 | NA | NA | TGCGCCAGCAGCCACGTCTTAGGGGAACTGTTTTTT | CASSHVLGELFF
TRBJ1-2 | TRBV9 | few | NA | TGTGCCAGCACCTCCGGGGGGGCTGCTGGCTACACCTTC | CASTSGGAAGYTF